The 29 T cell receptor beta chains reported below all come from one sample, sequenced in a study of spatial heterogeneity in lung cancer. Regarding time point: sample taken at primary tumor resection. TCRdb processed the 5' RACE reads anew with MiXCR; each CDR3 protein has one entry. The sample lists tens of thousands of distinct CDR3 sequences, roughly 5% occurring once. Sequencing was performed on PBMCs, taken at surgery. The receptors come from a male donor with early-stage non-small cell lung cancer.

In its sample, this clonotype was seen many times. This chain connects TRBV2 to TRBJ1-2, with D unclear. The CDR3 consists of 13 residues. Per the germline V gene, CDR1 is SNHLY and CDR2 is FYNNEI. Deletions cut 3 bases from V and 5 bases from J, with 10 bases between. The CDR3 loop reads CASSDGRTYGYTF. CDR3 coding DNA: TGTGCCAGCAGTGATGGAAGGACTTATGGCTACACCTTC. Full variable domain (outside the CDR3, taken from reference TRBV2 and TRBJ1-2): EPEVTQTPSHQVTQMGQEVILRCVPISNHLYFYWYRQILGQKVEFLVSFYNNEISEKSEIFDDQFSVERPDGSNFTLKIRSTKLEDSAMYFCASSDGRTYGYTFGSGTRLTVV.

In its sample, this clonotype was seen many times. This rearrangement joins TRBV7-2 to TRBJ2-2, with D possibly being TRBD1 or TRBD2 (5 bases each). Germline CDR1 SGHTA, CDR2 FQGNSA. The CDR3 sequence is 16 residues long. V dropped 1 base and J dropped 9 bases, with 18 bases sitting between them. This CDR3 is CASSLVGTPEFWELFF. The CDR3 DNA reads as TGTGCCAGCAGCTTAGTTGGGACCCCCGAATTCTGGGAGCTGTTTTTT.

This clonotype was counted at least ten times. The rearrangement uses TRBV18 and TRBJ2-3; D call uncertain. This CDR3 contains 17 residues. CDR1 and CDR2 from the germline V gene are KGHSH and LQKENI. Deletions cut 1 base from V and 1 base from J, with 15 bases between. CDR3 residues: CASSPRGRTAGTDTQYF. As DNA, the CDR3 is TGTGCCAGCTCACCACGAGGCCGGACGGCTGGCACAGATACGCAGTATTTT.

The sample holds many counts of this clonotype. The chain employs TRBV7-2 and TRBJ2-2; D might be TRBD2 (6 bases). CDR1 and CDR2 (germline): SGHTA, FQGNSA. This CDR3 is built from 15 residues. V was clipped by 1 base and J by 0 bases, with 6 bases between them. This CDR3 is CASSLGLANTGELFF. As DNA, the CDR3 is TGTGCCAGCAGCTTAGGACTAGCGAACACCGGGGAGCTGTTTTTT.

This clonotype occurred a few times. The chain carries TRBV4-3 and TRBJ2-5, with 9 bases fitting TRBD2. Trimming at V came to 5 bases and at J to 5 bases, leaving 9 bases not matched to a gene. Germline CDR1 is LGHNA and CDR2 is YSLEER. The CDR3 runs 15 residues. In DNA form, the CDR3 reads TGCGCCAGCAGCGAACGGGGTAGCGGGAGTGAGACCCAGTACTTC. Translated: CASSERGSGSETQYF.

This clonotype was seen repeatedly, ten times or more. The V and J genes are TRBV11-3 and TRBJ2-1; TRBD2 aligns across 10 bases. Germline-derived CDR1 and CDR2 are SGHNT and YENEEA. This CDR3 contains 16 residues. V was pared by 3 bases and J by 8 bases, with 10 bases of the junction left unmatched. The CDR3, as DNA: TGTGCCAGCAGCTTCCACGGGACTAGCGATATGGATGAGCAGTTCTTC. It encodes CASSFHGTSDMDEQFF.

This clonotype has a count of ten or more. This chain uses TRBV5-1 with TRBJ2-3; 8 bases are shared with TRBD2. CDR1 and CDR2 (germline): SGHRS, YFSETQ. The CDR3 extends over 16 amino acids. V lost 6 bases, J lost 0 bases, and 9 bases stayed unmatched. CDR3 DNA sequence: TGCGCCAGCATTGCCGTAGCGGGACTAAGCACAGATACGCAGTATTTT. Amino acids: CASIAVAGLSTDTQYF.

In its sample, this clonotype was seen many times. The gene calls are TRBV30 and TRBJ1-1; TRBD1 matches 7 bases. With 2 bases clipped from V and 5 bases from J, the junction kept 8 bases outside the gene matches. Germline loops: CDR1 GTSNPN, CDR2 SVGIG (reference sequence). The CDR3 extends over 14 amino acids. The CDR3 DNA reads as TGTGCCTGGAGTCTCAGGGGGAGAAGGACTGAAGCTTTCTTT. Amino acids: CAWSLRGRRTEAFF.

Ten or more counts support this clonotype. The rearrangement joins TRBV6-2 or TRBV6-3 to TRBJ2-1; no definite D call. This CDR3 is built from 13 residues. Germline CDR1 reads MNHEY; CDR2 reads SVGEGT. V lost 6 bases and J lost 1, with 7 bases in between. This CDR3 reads CASSRPSYNEQFF. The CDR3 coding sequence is TGTGCCAGCAGCCGTCCGTCCTACAATGAGCAGTTCTTC.

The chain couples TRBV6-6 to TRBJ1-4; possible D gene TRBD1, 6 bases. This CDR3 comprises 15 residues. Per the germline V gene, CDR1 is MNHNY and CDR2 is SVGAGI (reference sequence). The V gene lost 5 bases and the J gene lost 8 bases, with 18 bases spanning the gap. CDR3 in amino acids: CASSDEGGPHEKLFF. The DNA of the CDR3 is TGTGCCAGCAGTGACGAGGGGGGGCCCCACGAAAAACTGTTTTTT.

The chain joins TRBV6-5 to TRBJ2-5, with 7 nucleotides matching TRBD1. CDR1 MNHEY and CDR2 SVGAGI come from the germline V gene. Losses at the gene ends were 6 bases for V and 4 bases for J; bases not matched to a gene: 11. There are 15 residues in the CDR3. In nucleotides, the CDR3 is TGTGCCAGCAGATCCGACAGGGCCTCGGGAGAGACCCAGTACTTC. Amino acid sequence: CASRSDRASGETQYF.

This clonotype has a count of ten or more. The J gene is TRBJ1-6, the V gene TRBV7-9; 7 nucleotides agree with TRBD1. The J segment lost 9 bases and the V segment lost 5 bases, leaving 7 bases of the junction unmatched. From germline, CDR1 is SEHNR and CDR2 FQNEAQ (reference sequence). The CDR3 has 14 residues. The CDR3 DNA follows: TGTGCCAGCAGCCCTACAGGGGCGGGTTCACCCCTCCACTTT. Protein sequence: CASSPTGAGSPLHF.

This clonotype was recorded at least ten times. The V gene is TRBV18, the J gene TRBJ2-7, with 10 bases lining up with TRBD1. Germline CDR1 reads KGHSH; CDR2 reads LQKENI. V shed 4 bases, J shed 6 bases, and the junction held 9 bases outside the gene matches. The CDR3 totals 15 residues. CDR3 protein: CASSRSGQGTLEQYF. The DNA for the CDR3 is TGTGCCAGCTCACGGTCGGGACAGGGGACTCTCGAGCAGTACTTC.

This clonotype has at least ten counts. CDR3: CASSSRQGKLFF. DNA for the CDR3: TGTGCCAGCAGTTCCCGACAGGGAAAACTGTTTTTT. This rearrangement joins TRBV12-3 or TRBV12-4 to TRBJ1-4; TRBD1 aligns across 7 bases. This CDR3 comprises 12 residues. The ends lost 4 bases at V and 10 bases at J; junction bases unmatched: 3.

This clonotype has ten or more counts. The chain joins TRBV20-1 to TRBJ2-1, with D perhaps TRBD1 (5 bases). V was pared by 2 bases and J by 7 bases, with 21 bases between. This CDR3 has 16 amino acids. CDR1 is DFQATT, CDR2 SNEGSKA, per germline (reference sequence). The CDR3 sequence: CSARPTLGRGRNEQFF. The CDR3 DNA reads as TGCAGTGCTAGACCGACGTTGGGTAGGGGAAGGAATGAGCAGTTCTTC.

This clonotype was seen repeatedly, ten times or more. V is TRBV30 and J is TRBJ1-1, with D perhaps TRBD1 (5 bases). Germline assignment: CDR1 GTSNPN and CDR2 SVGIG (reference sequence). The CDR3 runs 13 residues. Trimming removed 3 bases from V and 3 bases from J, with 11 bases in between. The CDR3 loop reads CAWSLGEDTEAFF. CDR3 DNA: TGTGCCTGGAGCTTAGGGGAGGACACTGAAGCTTTCTTT. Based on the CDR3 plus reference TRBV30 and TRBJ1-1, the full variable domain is SQTIHQWPATLVQPVGSPLSLECTVEGTSNPNLYWYRQAAGRGLQLLFYSVGIGQISSEVPQNLSASRPQDRQFILSSKKLLLSDSGFYLCAWSLGEDTEAFFGQGTRLTVV.

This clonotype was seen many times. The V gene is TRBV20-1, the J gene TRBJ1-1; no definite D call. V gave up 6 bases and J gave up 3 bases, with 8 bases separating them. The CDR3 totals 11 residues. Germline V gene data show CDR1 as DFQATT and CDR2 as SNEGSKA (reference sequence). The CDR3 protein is CSAEMDTEAFF. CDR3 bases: TGCAGTGCAGAGATGGACACTGAAGCTTTCTTT.

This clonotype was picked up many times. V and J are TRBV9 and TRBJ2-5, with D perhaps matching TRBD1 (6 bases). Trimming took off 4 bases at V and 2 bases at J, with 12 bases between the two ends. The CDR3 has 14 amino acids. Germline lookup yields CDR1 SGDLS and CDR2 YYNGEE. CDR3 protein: CASSTTGLQETQYF. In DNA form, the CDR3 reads TGTGCCAGCAGCACGACAGGCCTTCAAGAGACCCAGTACTTC.

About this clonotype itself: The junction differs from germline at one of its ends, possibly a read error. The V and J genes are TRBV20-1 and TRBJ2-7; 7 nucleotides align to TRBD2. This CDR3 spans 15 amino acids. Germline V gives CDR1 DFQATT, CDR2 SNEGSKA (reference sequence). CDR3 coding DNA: TGCAGTGCTAGAGAGGAGCGGGGCCTCTCCTACGGGCAGTACTTC. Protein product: CSAREERGLSYGQYF.

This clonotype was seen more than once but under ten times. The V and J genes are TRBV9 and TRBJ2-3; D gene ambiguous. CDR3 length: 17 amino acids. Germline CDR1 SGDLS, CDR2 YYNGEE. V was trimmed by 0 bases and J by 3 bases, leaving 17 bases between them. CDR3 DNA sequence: TGTGCCAGCAGCGTAGCCAGCATGGGAATGGGAACAGATACGCAGTATTTT. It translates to CASSVASMGMGTDTQYF.

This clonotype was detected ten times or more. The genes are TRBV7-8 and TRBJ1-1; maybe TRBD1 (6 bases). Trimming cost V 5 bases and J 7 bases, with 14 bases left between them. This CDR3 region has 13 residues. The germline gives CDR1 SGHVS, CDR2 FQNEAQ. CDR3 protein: CASSSTGFGEAFF. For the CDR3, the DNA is TGTGCCAGCAGCAGTACAGGGTTCGGTGAAGCTTTCTTT.

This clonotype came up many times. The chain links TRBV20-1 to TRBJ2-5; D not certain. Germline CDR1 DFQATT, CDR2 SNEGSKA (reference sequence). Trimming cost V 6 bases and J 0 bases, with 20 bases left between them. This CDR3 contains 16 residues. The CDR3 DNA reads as TGCAGTGCCGCCCTCGCTCAGCGATGGAACCAAGAGACCCAGTACTTC. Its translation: CSAALAQRWNQETQYF.

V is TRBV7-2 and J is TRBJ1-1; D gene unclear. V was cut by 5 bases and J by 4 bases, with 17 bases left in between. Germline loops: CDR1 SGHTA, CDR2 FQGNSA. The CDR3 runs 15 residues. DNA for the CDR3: TGTGCCAGCAGCACCTCCCTGAGCTGGGGCACTGAAGCTTTCTTT. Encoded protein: CASSTSLSWGTEAFF.

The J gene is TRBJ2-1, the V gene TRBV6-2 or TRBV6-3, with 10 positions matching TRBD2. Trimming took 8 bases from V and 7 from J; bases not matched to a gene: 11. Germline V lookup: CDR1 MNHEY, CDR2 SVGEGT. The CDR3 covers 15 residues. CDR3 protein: CASLNLLAGDNEQFF. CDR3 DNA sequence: TGTGCCAGCCTAAACCTGCTAGCGGGAGATAATGAGCAGTTCTTC.

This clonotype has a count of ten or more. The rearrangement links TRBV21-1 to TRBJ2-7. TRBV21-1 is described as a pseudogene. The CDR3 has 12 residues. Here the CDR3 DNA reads TGTGCCAGCAGCACGGTTGCCTACGAGCAGTACTTC. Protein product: CASSTVAYEQYF.

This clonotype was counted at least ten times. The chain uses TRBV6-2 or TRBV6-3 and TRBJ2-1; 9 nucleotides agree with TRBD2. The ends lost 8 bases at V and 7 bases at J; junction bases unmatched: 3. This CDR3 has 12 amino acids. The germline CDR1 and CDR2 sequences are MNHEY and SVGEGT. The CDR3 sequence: CASQLAGNEQFF. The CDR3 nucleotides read TGTGCCAGCCAGCTAGCGGGAAATGAGCAGTTCTTC.

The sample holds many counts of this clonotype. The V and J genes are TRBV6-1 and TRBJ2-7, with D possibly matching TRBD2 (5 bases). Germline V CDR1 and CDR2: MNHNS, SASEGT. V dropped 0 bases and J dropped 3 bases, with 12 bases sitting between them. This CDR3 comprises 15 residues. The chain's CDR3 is CASSEAFGGIYEQYF. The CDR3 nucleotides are TGTGCCAGCAGTGAAGCTTTCGGAGGCATCTACGAGCAGTACTTC.

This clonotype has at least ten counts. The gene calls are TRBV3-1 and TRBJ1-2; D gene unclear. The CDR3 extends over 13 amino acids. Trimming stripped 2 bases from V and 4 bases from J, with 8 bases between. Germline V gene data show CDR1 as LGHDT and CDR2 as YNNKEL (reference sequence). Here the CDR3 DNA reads TGTGCCAGCAGCCAAAACCCTAGCTATGGCTACACCTTC. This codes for CASSQNPSYGYTF. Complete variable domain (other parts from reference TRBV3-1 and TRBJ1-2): DTAVSQTPKYLVTQMGNDKSIKCEQNLGHDTMYWYKQDSKKFLKIMFSYNNKELIINETVPNRFSPKSPDKAHLNLHINSLELGDSAVYFCASSQNPSYGYTFGSGTRLTVV.

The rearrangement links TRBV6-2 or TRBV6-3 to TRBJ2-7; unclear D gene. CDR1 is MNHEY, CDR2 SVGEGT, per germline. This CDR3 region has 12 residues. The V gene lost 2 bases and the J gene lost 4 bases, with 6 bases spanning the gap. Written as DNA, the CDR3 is TGTGCCAGCAGTTACGCCAAGTACGAGCAGTACTTC. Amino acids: CASSYAKYEQYF.